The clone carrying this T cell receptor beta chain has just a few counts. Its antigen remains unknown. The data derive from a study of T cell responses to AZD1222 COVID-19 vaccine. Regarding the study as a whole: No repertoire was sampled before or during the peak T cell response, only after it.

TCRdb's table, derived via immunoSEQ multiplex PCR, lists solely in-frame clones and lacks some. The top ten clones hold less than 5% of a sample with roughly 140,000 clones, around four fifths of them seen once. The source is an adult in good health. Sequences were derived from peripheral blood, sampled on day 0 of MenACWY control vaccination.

CDR3 nucleotide sequence: TGTGCCAGCGGGTCCCAGGGCTGGGATAGCGATGGCTACACCTTC. This codes for CASGSQGWDSDGYTF. This rearrangement joins TRBV2 to TRBJ1-2; possibly TRBD1 for D (5 bases). This CDR3 spans 15 amino acids. Germline values: CDR1 SNHLY, CDR2 FYNNEI. The ends were cut back, 8 bases at V and 6 bases at J, with 22 bases in the middle.